These 19 T cell receptor beta chains were all obtained from the same sample, sequenced in a study of OX40 agonist ivuxolimab in advanced cancers. Measured with immunoSEQ multiplex PCR; TCRdb has only the in-frame clones, and not every one. The sample contains 30,000 to 40,000 clones, 88% of which appear only once. The specimen comprised CD4+ or CD8+ T cells sorted from blood, sampled in a trial of the OX40 agonist ivuxolimab. The receptors were gathered from an adult with an advanced solid tumor such as melanoma, head and neck, liver or kidney cancer.

The chain links TRBV2 to TRBJ2-7, with a tentative D call TRBD1 (6 bases). The CDR3 runs 15 residues. CDR1 and CDR2 (germline): SNHLY, FYNNEI. Between the trimmed V and J ends, which lost 3 bases and 6 bases, there was a span of 18 bases. CDR3 nucleotides: TGTGCCAGCAGTGAGGGTACAGGGTTATTACGCGAGCAGTACTTC. Protein: CASSEGTGLLREQYF.

This chain connects TRBV19 to TRBJ2-5; TRBD2 aligns across 7 bases. The CDR3 runs to 16 residues. Germline CDR1 reads LNHDA; CDR2 reads SQIVND (reference sequence). V shed 5 bases, J shed 0 bases, and the junction held 9 bases outside the gene matches. The CDR3 spells CASSPRGAGYQETQYF. In DNA form, the CDR3 reads TGTGCCAGTAGTCCTCGAGGAGCGGGGTACCAAGAGACCCAGTACTTC. The complete variable domain, with remaining parts taken from reference TRBV19 and TRBJ2-5, reads DGGITQSPKYLFRKEGQNVTLSCEQNLNHDAMYWYRQDPGQGLRLIYYSQIVNDFQKGDIAEGYSVSREKKESFPLTVTSAQKNPTAFYLCASSPRGAGYQETQYFGPGTRLLVL.

This clone was observed a few times. This chain joins TRBV6-6 and TRBJ1-5, with 7 positions matching TRBD1. This CDR3 has 16 residues. Germline V gene data show CDR1 as MNHNY and CDR2 as SVGAGI (reference sequence). V lost 4 bases, J lost 1 base, and 7 bases stayed unmatched. The CDR3 protein is CASSSLTGQSNQPQHF. Here the CDR3 DNA reads TGTGCCAGCAGTTCCCTGACAGGGCAAAGCAATCAGCCCCAGCATTTT.

J is TRBJ2-1 and V is TRBV6-5; perhaps D is TRBD1 or TRBD2 (5 bases each). The CDR3 is made up of 13 amino acids. CDR1 is MNHEY and CDR2 is SVGAGI in the germline V gene. V lost 2 bases and J lost 10, with 12 bases in between. The chain's CDR3 is CASSYGTSREQFF. The CDR3 DNA reads as TGTGCCAGCAGTTACGGGACGTCCAGGGAGCAGTTCTTC.

This chain joins TRBV19 and TRBJ1-5; no firm D call. Trimming stripped 2 bases from V and 2 bases from J, with 10 bases between. Germline-derived CDR1 and CDR2 are LNHDA and SQIVND (reference sequence). The CDR3 contains 15 residues. CDR3 in DNA: TGTGCCAGTAGTATAATGGCATTGGGCAATCAGCCCCAGCATTTT. As protein: CASSIMALGNQPQHF.

The rearrangement uses TRBV19 and TRBJ1-1, with D perhaps matching TRBD1 (5 bases). Trimming cost V 2 bases and J 6 bases, with 10 bases left between them. This CDR3 comprises 13 residues. Germline V gives CDR1 LNHDA, CDR2 SQIVND (reference sequence). For the CDR3, the DNA is TGTGCCAGTAGTATATGGGGGGGACCTGAAGCTTTCTTT. Translation: CASSIWGGPEAFF.

The chain uses TRBV5-6 and TRBJ2-1; perhaps TRBD1 as D (5 bases). Trimming removed 0 bases from V and 8 bases from J, with 9 bases in between. The CDR3 length is 13 residues. Per germline, CDR1 SGHDT and CDR2 YYEEEE. CDR3 coding DNA: TGTGCCAGCAGCTTGGTCAGGGATGATGAGCAGTTCTTC. Its protein is CASSLVRDDEQFF.

This rearrangement joins TRBV19 to TRBJ2-7; D might be TRBD2 (6 bases). The germline CDR1 and CDR2 sequences are LNHDA and SQIVND (reference sequence). V lost 5 bases and J lost 2, with 16 bases in between. The length of the CDR3 is 15 residues. This CDR3 is CASSQVEGRAYEQYF. The CDR3 DNA follows: TGTGCCAGTAGTCAAGTGGAGGGTAGAGCCTACGAGCAGTACTTC.

The chain joins TRBV7-9 to TRBJ1-1; D uncertain. The CDR3 has 10 amino acids. V was cut by 11 bases and J by 6 bases, with 10 bases left in between. The germline V gene has CDR1 SEHNR and CDR2 FQNEAQ (reference sequence). CDR3 bases: TGTGCCTCTGGACGATCTGAAGCTTTCTTT. Its protein product is CASGRSEAFF.

The chain carries TRBV27 and TRBJ2-2; D is tentatively TRBD1 or TRBD2 (5 bases each). Per the germline V gene, CDR1 is MNHEY and CDR2 is SMNVEV (reference sequence). The CDR3 is 15 residues long. Deletions cut 6 bases from V and 3 bases from J, with 14 bases between. CDR3 residues: CASSPGDPDTGELFF. The CDR3 DNA is TGTGCCAGCAGCCCTGGGGACCCTGACACCGGGGAGCTGTTTTTT.

V is TRBV19 and J is TRBJ1-1, with 8 bases lining up with TRBD1. With 5 bases clipped from V and 6 bases from J, the junction kept 5 bases outside the gene matches. In germline, CDR1 is LNHDA, CDR2 SQIVND (reference sequence). This CDR3 comprises 13 residues. CDR3 protein: CASSRQGRAEAFF. In nucleotides, the CDR3 is TGTGCCAGTAGTCGACAGGGGAGGGCTGAAGCTTTCTTT.

This chain links TRBV11-2 with TRBJ1-1; D gene ambiguous. Between the trimmed V and J ends, which lost 5 bases and 6 bases, there was a span of 10 bases. The CDR3 has 12 amino acids. The V gene's germline CDR1 is SGHAT and CDR2 FQNNGV. CDR3 loop: CASSSPGPEAFF. CDR3 in DNA: TGTGCCAGCAGCAGTCCTGGGCCTGAAGCTTTCTTT.

The gene calls are TRBV7-7 and TRBJ1-6; D gene unclear. Germline assignment: CDR1 SSHAT and CDR2 FNYEAQ (reference sequence). The CDR3 runs to 14 residues. V lost 1 base and J lost 7, with 8 bases in between. In nucleotides, the CDR3 is TGTGCCAGCAGCTTAGAACTGGAGAATTCACCCCTCCACTTT. Amino acids: CASSLELENSPLHF.

The CDR3 DNA is TGTGCCAGCTCCTTCGGGACAGGGGTTAGGAACACTGAAGCTTTCTTT. As protein: CASSFGTGVRNTEAFF. The V call is TRBV18, the J call TRBJ1-1, with TRBD1 identical over 10 bases. V gave up 6 bases and J gave up 1 base; unmatched junction bases: 8. CDR1 is KGHSH, CDR2 LQKENI, per germline. The CDR3 is made up of 16 amino acids.

In its sample, this clone was seen once. The genes are TRBV23-1 and TRBJ2-7, with 7 bases identical to TRBD2. TRBV23-1 is classed as an ORF, of uncertain function. Trimming cost V 0 bases and J 4 bases; bases outside gene matches: 12. This CDR3 comprises 17 residues. Here the CDR3 reads CASSQSGGGPRRYEQYF. In nucleotides, the CDR3 is TGCGCCAGCAGTCAATCGGGGGGAGGGCCCCGGAGGTACGAGCAGTACTTC.

Details on this clone: Other nucleotide sequences from this sample produce the same CDR3. J is TRBJ1-1 and V is TRBV28, with 7 bases identical to TRBD1. Losses at the gene ends were 5 bases for V and 4 bases for J; bases not matched to a gene: 4. The germline gives CDR1 MDHEN, CDR2 SYDVKM. CDR3 size: 13 residues. The CDR3 region is CASSPRGLTEAFF. CDR3 DNA sequence: TGTGCCAGCAGTCCAAGGGGGCTCACTGAAGCTTTCTTT.

The chain joins TRBV7-6 to TRBJ2-6; tentative D call: TRBD1 (5 bases). This CDR3 comprises 14 residues. The germline V and J ends were trimmed by 5 bases and 2 bases, with 7 bases remaining between them. Germline V gives CDR1 SGHVS, CDR2 FNYEAQ. CDR3 amino acids: CASSGATGANVLTF. CDR3 DNA: TGTGCCAGCAGCGGGGCTACTGGGGCCAACGTCCTGACTTTC.

The chain has TRBV10-3 and TRBJ2-7; D is unresolved. The CDR3 covers 14 residues. V was shortened by 0 bases and J by 2 bases, with 8 bases between the two germline ends. Germline V lookup: CDR1 ENHRY, CDR2 SYGVKD. The CDR3 DNA is TGTGCCATCAGTGAGTCGCCTCGCCCCTACGAGCAGTACTTC. Translation gives CAISESPRPYEQYF.

The rearrangement joins TRBV19 to TRBJ2-3, with D perhaps being TRBD1 or TRBD2 (6 bases each). The ends were cut back, 5 bases at V and 3 bases at J, with 15 bases in the middle. Germline assignment: CDR1 LNHDA and CDR2 SQIVND (reference sequence). The CDR3 runs 15 residues. The CDR3 is CASSLHLGGTDTQYF. The CDR3 coding sequence is TGTGCCAGTAGTCTCCATCTAGGGGGGACAGATACGCAGTATTTT.